Listed below are T cell receptor beta chains from one sample, sequenced in a study of blood T cell repertoires in COVID-19. This table comes from immunoSEQ multiplex PCR, and its TCRdb copy is limited to in-frame clones, with some not included. The sample has roughly 90,000 clones; around 86% are singletons. Sequenced input: peripheral blood. Receptor source: a human donor in a cohort sampled during active COVID-19. Each CDR3 is given with its conserved first and last residue. D genes are given only for firm matches. Clone size is stated in some rows and not others, as once, few, many or a class when expanded.

v_call: TRBV28; d_call: -; clone_size: once; j_call: TRBJ1-2; cdr3_aa: CASSSIGGKDGYTF; cdr3_nt: TGTGCCAGCAGTTCCATCGGGGGGAAGGATGGCTACACCTTC
v_call: TRBV9; d_call: -; clone_size: -; j_call: TRBJ2-3; cdr3_aa: CASSVDPGSTDTQYF; cdr3_nt: TGTGCCAGCAGCGTAGACCCGGGGAGCACAGATACGCAGTATTTT
v_call: TRBV2; d_call: -; clone_size: -; j_call: TRBJ1-2; cdr3_aa: CASSDETVYGYTF; cdr3_nt: TGTGCCAGCAGTGACGAGACAGTCTATGGCTACACCTTC
v_call: TRBV7-9; d_call: -; clone_size: -; j_call: TRBJ1-2; cdr3_aa: CASSPGQLYGYTF; cdr3_nt: TGTGCCAGCAGCCCAGGACAGCTCTATGGCTACACCTTC
v_call: TRBV15; d_call: TRBD1; clone_size: once; j_call: TRBJ1-4; cdr3_aa: CATRPDRAYEKLFF; cdr3_nt: TGTGCCACCAGGCCCGACAGGGCGTATGAAAAACTGTTTTTT
v_call: TRBV7-8; d_call: TRBD2; clone_size: -; j_call: TRBJ2-5; cdr3_aa: CASSLSGGAQYF; cdr3_nt: TGTGCCAGCAGCCTTAGCGGGGGGGCCCAGTACTTC
v_call: TRBV28; d_call: -; clone_size: -; j_call: TRBJ2-3; cdr3_aa: CASSQAGYTDTQYF; cdr3_nt: TGTGCCAGCAGTCAAGCAGGGTACACAGATACGCAGTATTTT
v_call: TRBV7-8; d_call: -; clone_size: -; j_call: TRBJ1-1; cdr3_aa: CASSLTAGNTEAFF; cdr3_nt: TGTGCCAGCAGCCTTACGGCAGGGAACACTGAAGCTTTCTTT
v_call: TRBV28; d_call: -; clone_size: -; j_call: TRBJ1-5; cdr3_aa: CASSPGHSKSPAQPQHF; cdr3_nt: TGTGCCAGCAGTCCGGGACATTCAAAATCTCCCGCTCAGCCCCAGCATTTT
v_call: TRBV28; d_call: TRBD1; clone_size: -; j_call: TRBJ1-1; cdr3_aa: CASRPGQGLPEAFF; cdr3_nt: TGTGCCAGCAGGCCGGGACAGGGGCTCCCTGAAGCTTTCTTT
v_call: TRBV7-2; d_call: TRBD1; clone_size: -; j_call: TRBJ1-5; cdr3_aa: CASSQDRAGNQPQHF; cdr3_nt: TGTGCCAGCAGTCAAGACAGGGCGGGAAATCAGCCCCAGCATTTT
v_call: TRBV5-1; d_call: TRBD2; clone_size: -; j_call: TRBJ2-2; cdr3_aa: CASSFGTSSGELFF; cdr3_nt: TGCGCCAGCAGCTTCGGGACTAGTAGTGGGGAGCTGTTTTTT
v_call: TRBV21-1; d_call: -; clone_size: -; j_call: TRBJ2-3; cdr3_aa: CASSKRRVASTDTQYF; cdr3_nt: TGTGCCAGCAGCAAACGGAGGGTAGCTAGCACAGATACGCAGTATTTT
v_call: TRBV11-2; d_call: TRBD2; clone_size: -; j_call: TRBJ2-1; cdr3_aa: CASSLSRGGGNEQFF; cdr3_nt: TGTGCCAGCAGCTTGAGCCGGGGCGGGGGCAATGAGCAGTTCTTC
v_call: TRBV7-2; d_call: -; clone_size: -; j_call: TRBJ1-1; cdr3_aa: CASSSGEGGRAFF; cdr3_nt: TGTGCCAGCAGCTCCGGGGAGGGGGGACGAGCTTTCTTT
v_call: TRBV12-3/TRBV12-4; d_call: -; clone_size: -; j_call: TRBJ2-5; cdr3_aa: CASSPRRGETQYF; cdr3_nt: TGTGCCAGCAGTCCCCGACGGGGGGAGACCCAGTACTTC
v_call: TRBV11-2; d_call: -; clone_size: -; j_call: TRBJ1-4; cdr3_aa: CASSAYRKNEKLFF; cdr3_nt: TGTGCCAGCAGCGCTTACAGGAAAAATGAAAAACTGTTTTTT
v_call: TRBV6-6; d_call: TRBD2; clone_size: -; j_call: TRBJ2-7; cdr3_aa: CASTREGSYEQYF; cdr3_nt: TGTGCCAGCACTAGGGAGGGTTCCTACGAGCAGTACTTC
v_call: TRBV11-2; d_call: TRBD2; clone_size: -; j_call: TRBJ2-3; cdr3_aa: CASSLFLAGGQSDTQYF; cdr3_nt: TGTGCCAGCAGCTTATTCTTAGCGGGGGGCCAATCGGATACGCAGTATTTT
v_call: TRBV7-2; d_call: TRBD1; clone_size: -; j_call: TRBJ2-1; cdr3_aa: CASSLGQGAYNEQFF; cdr3_nt: TGTGCCAGCAGCTTGGGACAGGGGGCCTACAATGAGCAGTTCTTC
v_call: TRBV7-2; d_call: TRBD1; clone_size: -; j_call: TRBJ1-3; cdr3_aa: CASSPEGAGGNTIYF; cdr3_nt: TGTGCCAGCAGCCCCGAGGGGGCTGGAGGAAACACCATATATTTT
v_call: TRBV25-1; d_call: TRBD1; clone_size: few; j_call: TRBJ1-1; cdr3_aa: CASSQAGGSTEAFF; cdr3_nt: TGTGCCAGCAGTCAGGCAGGGGGCTCTACTGAAGCTTTCTTT
v_call: TRBV27; d_call: -; clone_size: once; j_call: TRBJ2-7; cdr3_aa: CASSFGQNSYEQYF; cdr3_nt: TGTGCCAGCAGCTTCGGACAAAACTCCTACGAGCAGTACTTC
v_call: TRBV14; d_call: -; clone_size: -; j_call: TRBJ2-7; cdr3_aa: CASSLTQGSYEQYF; cdr3_nt: TGTGCCAGCAGCCTAACGCAGGGCTCCTACGAGCAGTACTTC
v_call: TRBV2; d_call: TRBD1; clone_size: -; j_call: TRBJ2-7; cdr3_aa: CASRPGQGIHEQYF; cdr3_nt: TGTGCCAGCAGGCCGGGACAGGGGATCCACGAGCAGTACTTC
v_call: TRBV4-1; d_call: TRBD2; clone_size: many; j_call: TRBJ2-7; cdr3_aa: CASASGRGYEQYF; cdr3_nt: TGCGCCAGCGCAAGCGGGAGAGGGTACGAGCAGTACTTC
v_call: TRBV19; d_call: -; clone_size: -; j_call: TRBJ1-2; cdr3_aa: CASSHQVDGYTF; cdr3_nt: TGTGCCAGTAGTCATCAGGTGGATGGCTACACCTTC